Listed below are T cell receptor beta chains from one sample, sequenced in a study of blood T cell repertoires in COVID-19. This table comes from immunoSEQ multiplex PCR, and its TCRdb copy is limited to in-frame clones, with some not included. Of approximately 97,000 clones in the sample, roughly 86% were seen once. The sequenced material came from peripheral blood. Every receptor here comes from a human donor in a cohort sampled during active COVID-19. CDR3s include the opening cysteine and the closing phenylalanine or tryptophan. D genes are given only for firm matches.

d_gene	v_gene	j_gene	CDR3aa
TRBD1	TRBV4-1	TRBJ1-4	CASSLPQGNEKLFF
TRBD2	TRBV9	TRBJ2-7	CASSPLAGRYEQYF
-	TRBV9	TRBJ2-1	CASSVGLATRSYNEQFF
TRBD2	TRBV14	TRBJ2-3	CASSPGTSDRSHTQYF
-	TRBV18	TRBJ1-6	CASSLRAGGTNSPLHF
TRBD2	TRBV9	TRBJ2-1	CASSASGTTYNEQFF
TRBD2	TRBV5-6	TRBJ2-3	CASSQRREAALFTDTQYF
-	TRBV28	TRBJ2-2	CASSSSRISVAGELFF
-	TRBV29-1	TRBJ2-1	CSGMSPGLEQFF
-	TRBV19	TRBJ1-2	CASSIPRGGGYTF